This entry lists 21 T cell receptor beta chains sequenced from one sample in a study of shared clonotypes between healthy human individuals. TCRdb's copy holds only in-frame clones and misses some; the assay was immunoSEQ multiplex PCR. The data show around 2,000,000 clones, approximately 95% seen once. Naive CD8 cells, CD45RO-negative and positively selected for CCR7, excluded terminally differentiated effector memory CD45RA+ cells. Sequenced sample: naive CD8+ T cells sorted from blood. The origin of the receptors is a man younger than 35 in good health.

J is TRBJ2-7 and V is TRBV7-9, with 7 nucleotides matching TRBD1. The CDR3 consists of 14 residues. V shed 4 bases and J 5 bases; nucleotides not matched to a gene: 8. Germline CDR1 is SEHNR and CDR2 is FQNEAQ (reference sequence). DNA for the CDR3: TGTGCCAGCAGCTGGAAGGGGGCAGAAAACGAGCAGTACTTC. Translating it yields CASSWKGAENEQYF.

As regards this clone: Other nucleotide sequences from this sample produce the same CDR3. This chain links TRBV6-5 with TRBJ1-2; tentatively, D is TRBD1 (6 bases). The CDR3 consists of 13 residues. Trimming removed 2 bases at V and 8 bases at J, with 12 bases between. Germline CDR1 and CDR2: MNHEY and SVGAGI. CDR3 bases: TGTGCCAGCAGTTACGGGTCAGGGGAAGGCTACACCTTC. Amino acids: CASSYGSGEGYTF.

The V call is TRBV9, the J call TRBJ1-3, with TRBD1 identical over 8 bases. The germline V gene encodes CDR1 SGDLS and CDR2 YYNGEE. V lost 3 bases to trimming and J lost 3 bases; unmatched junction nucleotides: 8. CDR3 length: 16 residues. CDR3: CASSAPGGADGNTIYF. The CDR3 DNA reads TGTGCCAGCAGCGCCCCAGGGGGCGCGGATGGAAACACCATATATTTT.

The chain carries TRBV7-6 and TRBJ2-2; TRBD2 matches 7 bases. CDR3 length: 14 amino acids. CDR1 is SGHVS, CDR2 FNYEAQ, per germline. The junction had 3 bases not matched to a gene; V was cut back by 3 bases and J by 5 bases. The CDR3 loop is CASSLRERTGELFF. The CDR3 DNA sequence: TGTGCCAGCAGCTTGCGGGAGCGGACCGGGGAGCTGTTTTTT.

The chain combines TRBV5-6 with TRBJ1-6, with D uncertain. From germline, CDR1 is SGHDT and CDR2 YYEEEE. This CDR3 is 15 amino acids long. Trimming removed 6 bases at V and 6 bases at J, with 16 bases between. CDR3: CASTRVEGPNSPLHF. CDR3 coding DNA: TGTGCCAGCACCCGCGTAGAGGGTCCTAATTCACCCCTCCACTTT.

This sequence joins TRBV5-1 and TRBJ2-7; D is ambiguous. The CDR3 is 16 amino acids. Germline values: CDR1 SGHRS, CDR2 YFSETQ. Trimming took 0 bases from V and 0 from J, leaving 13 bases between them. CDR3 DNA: TGCGCCAGCAGCTTGGATACGGGCTATAGCTCCTACGAGCAGTACTTC. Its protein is CASSLDTGYSSYEQYF.

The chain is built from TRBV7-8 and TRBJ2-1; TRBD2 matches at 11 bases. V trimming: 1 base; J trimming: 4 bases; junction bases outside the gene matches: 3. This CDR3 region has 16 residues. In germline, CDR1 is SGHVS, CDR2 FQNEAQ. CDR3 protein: CASSLDGTSGYNEQFF. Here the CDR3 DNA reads TGTGCCAGCAGCTTAGACGGGACTAGCGGTTACAATGAGCAGTTCTTC.

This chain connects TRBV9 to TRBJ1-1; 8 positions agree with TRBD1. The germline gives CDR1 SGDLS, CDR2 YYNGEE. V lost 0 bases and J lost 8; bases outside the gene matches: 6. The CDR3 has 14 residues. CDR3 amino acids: CASSVARQGPEAFF. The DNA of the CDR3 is TGTGCCAGCAGCGTAGCTCGACAGGGGCCCGAAGCTTTCTTT.

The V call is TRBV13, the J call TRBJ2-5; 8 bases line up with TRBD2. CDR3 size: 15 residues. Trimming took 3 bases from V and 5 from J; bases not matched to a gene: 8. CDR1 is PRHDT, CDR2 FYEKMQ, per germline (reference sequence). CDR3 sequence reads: CASSFQREYGETQYF. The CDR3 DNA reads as TGTGCCAGCAGCTTCCAGCGGGAGTATGGGGAGACCCAGTACTTC.

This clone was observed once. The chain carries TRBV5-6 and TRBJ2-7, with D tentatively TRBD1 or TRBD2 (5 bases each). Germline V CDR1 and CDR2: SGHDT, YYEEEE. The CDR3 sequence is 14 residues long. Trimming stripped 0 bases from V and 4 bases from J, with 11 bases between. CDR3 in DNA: TGTGCCAGCAGCTTGGGTGGGGGTGTTTACGAGCAGTACTTC. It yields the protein CASSLGGGVYEQYF. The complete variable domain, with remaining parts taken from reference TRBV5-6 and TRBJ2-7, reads DAGVTQSPTHLIKTRGQQVTLRCSPKSGHDTVSWYQQALGQGPQFIFQYYEEEERQRGNFPDRFSGHQFPNYSSELNVNALLLGDSALYLCASSLGGGVYEQYFGPGTRLTVT.

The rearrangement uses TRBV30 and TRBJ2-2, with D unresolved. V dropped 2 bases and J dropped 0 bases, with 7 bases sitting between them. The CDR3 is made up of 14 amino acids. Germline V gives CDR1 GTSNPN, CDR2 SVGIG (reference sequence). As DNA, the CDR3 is TGTGCCTGGAGTAACATAGCGAACACCGGGGAGCTGTTTTTT. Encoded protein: CAWSNIANTGELFF. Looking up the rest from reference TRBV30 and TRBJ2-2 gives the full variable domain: SQTIHQWPATLVQPVGSPLSLECTVEGTSNPNLYWYRQAAGRGLQLLFYSVGIGQISSEVPQNLSASRPQDRQFILSSKKLLLSDSGFYLCAWSNIANTGELFFGEGSRLTVL.

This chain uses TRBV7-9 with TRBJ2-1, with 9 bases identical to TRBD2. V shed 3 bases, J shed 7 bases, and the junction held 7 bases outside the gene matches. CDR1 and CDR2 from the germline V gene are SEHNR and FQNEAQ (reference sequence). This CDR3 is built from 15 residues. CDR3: CASSFPGLALNEQFF. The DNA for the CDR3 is TGTGCCAGCAGCTTCCCGGGACTAGCCTTAAATGAGCAGTTCTTC. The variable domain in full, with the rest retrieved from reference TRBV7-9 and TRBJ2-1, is DTGVSQNPRHKITKRGQNVTFRCDPISEHNRLYWYRQTLGQGPEFLTYFQNEAQLEKSRLLSDRFSAERPKGSFSTLEIQRTEQGDSAMYLCASSFPGLALNEQFFGPGTRLTVL.

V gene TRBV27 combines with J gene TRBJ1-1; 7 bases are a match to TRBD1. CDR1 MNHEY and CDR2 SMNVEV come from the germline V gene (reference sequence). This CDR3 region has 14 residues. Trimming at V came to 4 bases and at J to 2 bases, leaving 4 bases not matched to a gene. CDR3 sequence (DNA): TGTGCCAGCAGTTCCCGACAGGGAAACACTGAAGCTTTCTTT. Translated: CASSSRQGNTEAFF.

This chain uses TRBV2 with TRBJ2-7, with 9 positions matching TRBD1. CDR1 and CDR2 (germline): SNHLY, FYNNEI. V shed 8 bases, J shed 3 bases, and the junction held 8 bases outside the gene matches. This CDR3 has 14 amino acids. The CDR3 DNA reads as TGTGCCAGCGGCCCGGGACAGGGAGTCTACGAGCAGTACTTC. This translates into CASGPGQGVYEQYF.

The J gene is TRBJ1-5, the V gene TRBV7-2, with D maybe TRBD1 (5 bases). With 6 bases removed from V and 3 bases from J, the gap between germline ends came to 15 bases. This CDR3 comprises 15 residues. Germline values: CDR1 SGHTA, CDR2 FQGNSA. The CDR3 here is CASSLGDGHNQPQHF. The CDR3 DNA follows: TGTGCCAGCAGTCTCGGGGACGGCCACAATCAGCCCCAGCATTTT.

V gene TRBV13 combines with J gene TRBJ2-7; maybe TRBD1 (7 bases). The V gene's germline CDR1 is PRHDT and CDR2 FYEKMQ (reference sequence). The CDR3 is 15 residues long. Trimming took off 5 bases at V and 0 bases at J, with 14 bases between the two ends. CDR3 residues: CASSTRDSTSYEQYF. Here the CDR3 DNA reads TGTGCCAGCAGCACGCGGGACAGTACCTCCTACGAGCAGTACTTC.

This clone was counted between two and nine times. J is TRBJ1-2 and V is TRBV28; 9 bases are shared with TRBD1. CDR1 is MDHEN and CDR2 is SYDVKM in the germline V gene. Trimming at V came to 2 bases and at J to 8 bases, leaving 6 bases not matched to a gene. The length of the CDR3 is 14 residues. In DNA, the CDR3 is TGTGCCAGCAGTTTAGCGGGACAGGGCTGGGGCTACACCTTC. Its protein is CASSLAGQGWGYTF.

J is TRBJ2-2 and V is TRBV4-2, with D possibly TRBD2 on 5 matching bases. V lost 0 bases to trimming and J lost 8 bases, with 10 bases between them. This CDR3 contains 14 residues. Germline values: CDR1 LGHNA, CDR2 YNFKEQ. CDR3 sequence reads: CASSQDPDLGELFF. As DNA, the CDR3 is TGTGCCAGCAGCCAAGATCCGGACTTGGGGGAGCTGTTTTTT.

The CDR3 loop reads CASSTGSEQYF. The DNA of the CDR3 is TGTGCCAGTAGTACCGGGAGCGAGCAGTACTTC. V is TRBV19 and J is TRBJ2-7; the D gene is possibly TRBD2 (6 bases). V was pared by 4 bases and J by 6 bases, with 7 bases between. Germline CDR1 reads LNHDA; CDR2 reads SQIVND (reference sequence). This CDR3 contains 11 residues.

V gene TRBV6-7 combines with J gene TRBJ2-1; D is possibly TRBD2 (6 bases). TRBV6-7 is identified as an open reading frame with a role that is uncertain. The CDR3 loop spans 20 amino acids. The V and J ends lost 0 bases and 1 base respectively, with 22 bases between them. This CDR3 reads CASSYSLRPTSPRSYNEQFF. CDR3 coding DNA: TGTGCCAGCAGTTACTCTCTCCGCCCAACTAGCCCGAGGTCCTACAATGAGCAGTTCTTC.

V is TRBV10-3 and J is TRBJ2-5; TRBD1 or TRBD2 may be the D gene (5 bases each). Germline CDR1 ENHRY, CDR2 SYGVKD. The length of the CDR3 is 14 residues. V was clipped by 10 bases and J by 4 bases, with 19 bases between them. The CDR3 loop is CATLAGTLSETQYF. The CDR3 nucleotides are TGTGCCACCCTAGCAGGGACCCTATCAGAGACCCAGTACTTC.